This T cell receptor (beta chain) was recovered during a study of T cells in Graves' hyperthyroidism and ophthalmopathy. Study background: Blood was drawn when the patient was first diagnosed and still untreated.

Regarding the study as a whole: Blood held most thyroid clonotypes expanded above 0.001 frequency.

The study enrolled patients aged 18 to 65 with newly diagnosed hyperthyroidism of under 2 months' duration. PBMCs came from around 10 ml fresh peripheral blood. Amplified TCR beta CDR3 regions came from RNA transcripts. HTBI primers were used for first-round RT-PCR of the TCR CDR3. In TCRdb, the multiplex PCR reads were re-called with MiXCR into one record per CDR3 protein. The table shows about 360,000 distinct CDR3 sequences, with around a quarter occurring only once. About this clonotype: The antigen remains undetermined.

The sequence was obtained from a man in his fifties or sixties with Graves' hyperthyroidism. Sequencing used blood.

The CDR3 spells CASSFFQGPEAGELFF. The CDR3 coding sequence is TGTGCCAGCAGCTTTTTTCAGGGACCCGAAGCCGGGGAGCTGTTTTTT. V and J are TRBV7-9 and TRBJ2-2; either TRBD1 or TRBD2 may supply D (5 bases each). CDR1 and CDR2 (germline): SEHNR, FQNEAQ (reference sequence). The CDR3 contains 16 residues. Trimming removed 3 bases from V and 6 bases from J, with 17 bases in between.